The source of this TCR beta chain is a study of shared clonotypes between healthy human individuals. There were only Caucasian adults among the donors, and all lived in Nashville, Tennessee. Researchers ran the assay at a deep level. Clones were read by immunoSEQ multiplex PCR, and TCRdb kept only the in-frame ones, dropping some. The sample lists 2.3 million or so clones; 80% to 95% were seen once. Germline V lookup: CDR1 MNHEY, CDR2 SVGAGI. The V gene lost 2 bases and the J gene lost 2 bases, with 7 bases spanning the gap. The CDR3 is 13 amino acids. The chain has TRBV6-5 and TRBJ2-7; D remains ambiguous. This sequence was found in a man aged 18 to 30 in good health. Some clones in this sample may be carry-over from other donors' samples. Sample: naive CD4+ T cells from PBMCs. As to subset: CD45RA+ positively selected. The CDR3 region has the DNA TGTGCCAGCAGTTACGGGGTGACCTACGAGCAGTACTTC. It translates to CASSYGVTYEQYF.